This passage covers 25 T cell receptor beta chains from one sample sequenced in a study of blood T cell repertoires in COVID-19. Here immunoSEQ multiplex PCR was the method, and the copy in TCRdb shows in-frame clones only, minus some. The sample lists a few hundred thousand clones, 85% to 90% seen once, with around 0.98% in the top ten. The sample consisted of peripheral blood. These receptor sequences come from a woman aged 35 to 49 with COVID-19, enrolled during active disease.

V gene TRBV2 combines with J gene TRBJ1-2; D might be TRBD1 (5 bases). Germline V gene data show CDR1 as SNHLY and CDR2 as FYNNEI. Trimming pared 6 bases from V and 7 bases from J, leaving 18 bases between. The CDR3 spans 14 residues. CDR3: CASRAGTAASGYTF. The DNA for the CDR3 is TGTGCCAGCAGGGCGGGGACCGCCGCTTCTGGCTACACCTTC.

The rearrangement uses TRBV5-4 and TRBJ1-3; TRBD1 is a possible D gene (5 bases). CDR1 SGHNT and CDR2 YYREEE come from the germline V gene (reference sequence). This CDR3 contains 14 residues. V lost 4 bases to trimming and J lost 4 bases, with 12 bases between them. The CDR3 coding sequence is TGTGCCAGCAGCGTCCAGGGATACGGAAACACCATATATTTT. Translating it yields CASSVQGYGNTIYF. The entire variable domain, with the rest obtained from reference TRBV5-4 and TRBJ1-3, is as follows: ETGVTQSPTHLIKTRGQQVTLRCSSQSGHNTVSWYQQALGQGPQFIFQYYREEENGRGNFPPRFSGLQFPNYSSELNVNALELDDSALYLCASSVQGYGNTIYFGEGSWLTVV.

This clone came up a few times. The rearrangement joins TRBV21-1 to TRBJ2-3; the table's D call TRBD2 went unverified against the DNA. TRBV21-1 is termed a pseudogene. The CDR3 loop spans 16 amino acids. CDR3 sequence: CASSKAAPGGTDTQYF. In nucleotides, the CDR3 is TGTGCCAGCAGCAAAGCGGCTCCCGGGGGGACAGATACGCAGTATTTT.

The J gene is TRBJ1-2, the V gene TRBV4-3, with TRBD1 matching over 9 bases. This CDR3 has 13 amino acids. Per the germline V gene, CDR1 is LGHNA and CDR2 is YSLEER. With 3 bases clipped from V and 5 bases from J, the junction kept 1 base outside the gene matches. CDR3 region: CASSHGQGYGYTF. The DNA for the CDR3 is TGCGCCAGCAGCCACGGACAGGGGTATGGCTACACCTTC.

This sequence joins TRBV9 and TRBJ2-1, with D possibly matching TRBD2 (6 bases). CDR1 and CDR2 (germline): SGDLS, YYNGEE. The CDR3 consists of 14 residues. The V end was cut by 3 bases, the J end by 6 bases, with 13 bases between. The CDR3 bases are TGTGCCAGCAGCGCCCGACTAGGAGGCAATGAGCAGTTCTTC. It codes for CASSARLGGNEQFF.

The chain joins TRBV30 to TRBJ1-5; 7 nucleotides align to TRBD1. The CDR3 extends over 17 amino acids. Per the germline V gene, CDR1 is GTSNPN and CDR2 is SVGIG (reference sequence). With V trimmed by 0 bases and J by 3 bases, 11 bases remained unmatched. In DNA form, the CDR3 reads TGTGCCTGGAGTGTAGGGGCAGGGGGTATTAACAATCAGCCCCAGCATTTT. Encoded protein: CAWSVGAGGINNQPQHF.

The chain carries TRBV5-3 and TRBJ2-4, with 12 bases aligning to TRBD1. TRBV5-3 is an ORF; its function is uncertain. V was pared by 0 bases and J by 3 bases, with 4 bases of the junction left unmatched. The CDR3 consists of 17 residues. CDR3 amino acids: CARSLGDRGRDKNIQYF. Here the CDR3 DNA reads TGTGCCAGAAGCTTGGGGGACAGGGGGCGCGACAAAAACATTCAGTACTTC.

The gene calls are TRBV5-1 and TRBJ2-5; tentatively, D is TRBD1 (5 bases). Per the germline V gene, CDR1 is SGHRS and CDR2 is YFSETQ. The V gene lost 5 bases and the J gene lost 2 bases, with 10 bases spanning the gap. The CDR3 loop spans 13 amino acids. CDR3 in DNA: TGCGCCAGCAGGTCGACAGCTCAAGAGACCCAGTACTTC. This translates into CASRSTAQETQYF.

The rearrangement joins TRBV27 to TRBJ2-7; 8 bases agree with TRBD1. The germline gives CDR1 MNHEY, CDR2 SMNVEV (reference sequence). J was trimmed by 7 bases and V by 8 bases; bases with no gene match: 16. This CDR3 has 15 residues. This chain's CDR3 is CASGLIGQGAREQYF. CDR3 nucleotide sequence: TGTGCCAGCGGTCTAATTGGGCAGGGGGCTCGGGAGCAGTACTTC.

The chain carries TRBV7-9 and TRBJ1-1; D unresolved. The CDR3 covers 13 residues. V lost 5 bases and J 5 bases, leaving 12 bases between the germline ends. Germline V gene data show CDR1 as SEHNR and CDR2 as FQNEAQ (reference sequence). The chain's CDR3 is CASSRHGGTEAFF. The CDR3 region has the DNA TGTGCCAGCAGCCGGCACGGCGGGACTGAAGCTTTCTTT.

This clone was seen a single time. The chain joins TRBV28 to TRBJ1-2; TRBD1 agrees at 10 bases. Germline CDR1 and CDR2: MDHEN and SYDVKM. There are 15 residues in the CDR3. V trimming: 3 bases; J trimming: 8 bases; junction bases outside the gene matches: 9. The CDR3 sequence: CASSFAPGQGLGYTF. Written as DNA, the CDR3 is TGTGCCAGCAGTTTTGCACCGGGACAGGGGCTCGGCTACACCTTC.

The gene calls are TRBV3-1 (or the pseudogene TRBV3-2) and TRBJ2-3; 7 bases line up with TRBD2. The germline V gene has CDR1 LGHDT and CDR2 YNNKEL (reference sequence). V trimming: 0 bases; J trimming: 4 bases; junction bases outside the gene matches: 10. The CDR3 has 17 residues. In DNA, the CDR3 is TGTGCCAGCAGCCAAGAGCTACTAGCGTTCCGGGCAGATACGCAGTATTTT. Its protein product is CASSQELLAFRADTQYF.

The rearrangement links TRBV15 to TRBJ1-5, with TRBD1 matching over 8 bases. Germline loops: CDR1 LNHNV, CDR2 YYDKDF (reference sequence). This CDR3 contains 16 residues. The J segment lost 4 bases and the V segment lost 0 bases, leaving 5 bases of the junction unmatched. Written as DNA, the CDR3 is TGTGCCACCAGCAGAGATCTGCGACAGGGGAATCAGCCCCAGCATTTT. Translation gives CATSRDLRQGNQPQHF.

The rearrangement joins TRBV27 to TRBJ1-5; no reliable D call. Per germline, CDR1 MNHEY and CDR2 SMNVEV (reference sequence). The CDR3 consists of 12 residues. V was shortened by 4 bases and J by 4 bases, with 5 bases between the two germline ends. The CDR3 region has the DNA TGTGCCAGCAGTTACACAAATCAGCCCCAGCATTTT. Protein product: CASSYTNQPQHF.

The gene calls are TRBV2 and TRBJ2-3; TRBD1 matches at 8 bases. The CDR3 runs to 13 residues. The junction had 8 bases not matched to a gene; V was cut back by 10 bases and J by 5 bases. Germline lookup yields CDR1 SNHLY and CDR2 FYNNEI. The CDR3, as DNA: TGTGCCATCGACCAGGGGGCGGGAGATACGCAGTATTTT. Amino acids: CAIDQGAGDTQYF.

This sequence joins TRBV12-3 or TRBV12-4 and TRBJ1-1; weak D call: TRBD1 (5 bases). The V end lost 8 bases, the J end lost 5 bases, and 15 bases lay between the germline ends. The CDR3 has 13 residues. The CDR3 DNA reads as TGTGCCAGCCTGGGGGGGGAAGGGACTGAAGCTTTCTTT. Its translation: CASLGGEGTEAFF.

V usage is TRBV30 and J usage is TRBJ2-1; unclear D gene. The ends were cut back, 5 bases at V and 3 bases at J, with 8 bases in the middle. Germline V gene sequence: CDR1 GTSNPN, CDR2 SVGIG (reference sequence). The CDR3 is 12 residues long. CDR3 coding DNA: TGTGCCTGGGCCCCAGTCTACAATGAGCAGTTCTTC. This gives the protein CAWAPVYNEQFF. The whole variable domain, filled in from reference TRBV30 and TRBJ2-1, reads SQTIHQWPATLVQPVGSPLSLECTVEGTSNPNLYWYRQAAGRGLQLLFYSVGIGQISSEVPQNLSASRPQDRQFILSSKKLLLSDSGFYLCAWAPVYNEQFFGPGTRLTVL.

The gene calls are TRBV28 and TRBJ1-2; D is ambiguous. The germline V gene encodes CDR1 MDHEN and CDR2 SYDVKM. Trimming cost V 5 bases and J 8 bases, with 12 bases left between them. The CDR3 is 12 residues long. The CDR3 protein is CASSSPPGGYTF. CDR3 nucleotide sequence: TGTGCCAGCAGTAGCCCTCCGGGAGGCTACACCTTC.

The gene calls are TRBV6-5 and TRBJ1-2, with D unresolved. V lost 0 bases, J lost 4 bases, and 12 bases lay in between. CDR1 MNHEY and CDR2 SVGAGI come from the germline V gene. The CDR3 spans 15 residues. The CDR3 sequence is CASSYSILPVYGYTF. CDR3 nucleotide sequence: TGTGCCAGCAGTTACTCGATTCTGCCAGTCTATGGCTACACCTTC.

This clone was picked up one time. V gene TRBV5-8 combines with J gene TRBJ1-2; a possible D gene is TRBD1 (6 bases). Germline V gives CDR1 SGHTS, CDR2 YDEGEE. The CDR3 is 15 residues long. The ends were cut back, 4 bases at V and 4 bases at J, with 17 bases in the middle. The CDR3 sequence is CASSVDGQGFYGYTF. In nucleotides, the CDR3 is TGTGCCAGCAGCGTGGATGGTCAGGGGTTCTATGGCTACACCTTC.

V is TRBV7-9 and J is TRBJ2-5; TRBD2 aligns across 10 bases. V was pared by 1 base and J by 0 bases, with 5 bases of the junction left unmatched. The CDR3 has 17 amino acids. Germline V lookup: CDR1 SEHNR, CDR2 FQNEAQ (reference sequence). The CDR3 here is CASSLGASGGHQETQYF. The CDR3, as DNA: TGTGCCAGCAGCTTAGGAGCTAGCGGGGGTCACCAAGAGACCCAGTACTTC.

Here the CDR3 DNA reads TGTGCCAGCAGTGCGGACAGGGGAACTGAAGCTTTCTTT. Its protein product is CASSADRGTEAFF. The V gene is TRBV2, the J gene TRBJ1-1, with 9 bases lining up with TRBD1. Germline V gives CDR1 SNHLY, CDR2 FYNNEI. J lost 5 bases, V lost 4 bases, and 2 bases had no gene match. There are 13 residues in the CDR3.

V and J are TRBV7-2 and TRBJ1-2; D uncertain. Germline CDR1 reads SGHTA; CDR2 reads FQGNSA. The CDR3 is 13 residues long. V lost 1 base to trimming and J lost 4 bases, with 7 bases between them. This CDR3 reads CASSLEATYGYTF. In DNA, the CDR3 is TGTGCCAGCAGCTTAGAAGCAACCTATGGCTACACCTTC.

V usage is TRBV2 and J usage is TRBJ2-3, with D perhaps TRBD2 (6 bases). V gave up 3 bases and J gave up 4 bases, with 14 bases separating them. The CDR3 extends over 15 amino acids. Germline V gene sequence: CDR1 SNHLY, CDR2 FYNNEI. The CDR3 loop reads CASSEFPGGADTQYF. The CDR3 nucleotides read TGTGCCAGCAGTGAGTTCCCGGGCGGGGCAGATACGCAGTATTTT.

The chain couples TRBV3-1 (or the pseudogene TRBV3-2) to TRBJ1-1, with a tentative D call TRBD1 (6 bases). Per the germline V gene, CDR1 is LGHDT and CDR2 is YNNKEL (reference sequence). Trimming pared 2 bases from V and 8 bases from J, leaving 12 bases between. There are 13 residues in the CDR3. The CDR3 DNA is TGTGCCAGCAGCCAAATCACCAGGGGCGAAGCTTTCTTT. Its protein is CASSQITRGEAFF.